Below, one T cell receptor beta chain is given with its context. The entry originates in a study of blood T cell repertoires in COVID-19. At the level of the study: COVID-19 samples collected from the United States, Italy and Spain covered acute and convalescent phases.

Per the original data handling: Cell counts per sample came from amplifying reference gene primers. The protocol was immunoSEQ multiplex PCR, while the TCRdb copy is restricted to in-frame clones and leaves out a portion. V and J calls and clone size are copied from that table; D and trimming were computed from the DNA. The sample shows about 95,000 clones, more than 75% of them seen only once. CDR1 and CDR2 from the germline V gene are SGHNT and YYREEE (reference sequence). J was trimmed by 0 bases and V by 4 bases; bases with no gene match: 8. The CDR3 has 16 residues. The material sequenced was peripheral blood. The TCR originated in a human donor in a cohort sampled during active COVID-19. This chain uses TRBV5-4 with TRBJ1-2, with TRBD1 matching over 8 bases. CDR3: CASSPSTQGANYGYTF. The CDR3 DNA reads TGTGCCAGCAGCCCATCGACACAGGGGGCTAACTATGGCTACACCTTC.